This T cell receptor beta chain was sequenced for a study of regulatory T cells in long-lasting Graves disease. Library construction for TCR beta used iRepertoire HTBI primers and Arm-PCR of CDR3 regions. Per the authors' pipeline: Samples revealed roughly 62 TRBV and fewer than 15 TRBJ segments. Each CDR3 protein gets one entry after TCRdb re-called the multiplex PCR reads with MiXCR. TCRdb, not the authors, supplied the V and J calls. Altogether under 500,000 distinct CDR3 sequences are present, less than 25% being singletons, with the ten largest covering about a fifth. Time point in this sample: persistent/refractory GD, antithyroid drugs over 5 years with positive TRAb. Isolated PBMC RNA provided the starting material for the TCR library. In each case, Graves' disease was diagnosed per American Thyroid Association guidelines. Trimming removed 1 base at V and 4 bases at J, with 21 bases between. The CDR3 consists of 18 residues.

Whole-study findings and limits: Persistent disease showed a preference for TRBV28, TRBJ1-2 and TRBJ2-5. Persistent Graves' patients showed less TCR diversity than newly diagnosed ones.

Notes on this clonotype: Its specificity is not known.

This rearrangement joins TRBV12-3 or TRBV12-4 to TRBJ2-3, with no clear D. This receptor was obtained from a female donor with Graves disease. The sample consisted of peripheral blood mononuclear cells (PBMCs), taken when the disease was refractory, from a patient treated with antithyroid drugs. The DNA of the CDR3 is TGTGCCAGCAGTTTAGGTTTCCCTGAGCTACAGAAGGCAGATACGCAGTATTTT. This codes for CASSLGFPELQKADTQYF.